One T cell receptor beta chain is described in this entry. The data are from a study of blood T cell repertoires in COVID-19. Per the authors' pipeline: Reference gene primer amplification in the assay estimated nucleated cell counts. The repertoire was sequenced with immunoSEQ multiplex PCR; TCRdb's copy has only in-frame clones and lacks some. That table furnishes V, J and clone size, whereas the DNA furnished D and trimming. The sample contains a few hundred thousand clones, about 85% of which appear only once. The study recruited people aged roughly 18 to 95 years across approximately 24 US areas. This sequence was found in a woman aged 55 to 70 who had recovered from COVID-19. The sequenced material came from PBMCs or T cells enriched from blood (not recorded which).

CDR3 in DNA: TGTGCCAGCAGCCGACCGTTAACAGGGGGCACTGAAGCTTTCTTT. Protein: CASSRPLTGGTEAFF. The rearrangement links TRBV3-1 (or the pseudogene TRBV3-2) to TRBJ1-1, with 8 bases identical to TRBD1. This CDR3 has 15 amino acids. Trimming removed 4 bases from V and 4 bases from J; junction bases left unmatched: 8. CDR1 is LGHDT, CDR2 YNNKEL, per germline (reference sequence).